The 26 T cell receptor beta chains below were found in one sample sequenced in a study of blood T cell repertoires in COVID-19. Sequenced by immunoSEQ multiplex PCR; TCRdb stores in-frame clones only, minus some. The sample lists more than 150,000 clones; roughly 86% were seen once. What was sequenced was peripheral blood. These receptors all come from a man between 60 and 75 years old with COVID-19, enrolled during active disease.

This chain uses TRBV19 with TRBJ2-7, with 7 bases matching TRBD2. Germline CDR1 LNHDA, CDR2 SQIVND (reference sequence). Unmatched junction bases numbered 7, after V lost 3 bases and J lost 5 bases. This CDR3 spans 14 amino acids. The CDR3 coding sequence is TGTGCCAGTAGTATGACGGGGGGAATCGACGAGCAGTACTTC. Encoded protein: CASSMTGGIDEQYF.

This chain joins TRBV7-9 and TRBJ2-4; 7 bases align to TRBD1. The J segment lost 0 bases and the V segment lost 10 bases, leaving 6 bases of the junction unmatched. Germline V gene data show CDR1 as SEHNR and CDR2 as FQNEAQ (reference sequence). The CDR3 totals 14 residues. The CDR3 loop is CAIETGLAKNIQYF. CDR3 coding DNA: TGTGCCATCGAGACAGGGCTAGCCAAAAACATTCAGTACTTC.

The chain has TRBV19 and TRBJ1-2; D is perhaps TRBD1 (6 bases). The CDR3 runs 15 residues. V dropped 4 bases and J dropped 8 bases, with 20 bases sitting between them. Germline CDR1 is LNHDA and CDR2 is SQIVND (reference sequence). Here the CDR3 reads CASSTTPRQVQGYTF. CDR3 coding DNA: TGTGCCAGTAGTACCACACCTAGACAGGTCCAAGGCTACACCTTC.

This clone was recorded once. The V and J genes are TRBV19 and TRBJ2-2, with D possibly being TRBD2 (6 bases). This CDR3 spans 16 amino acids. V lost 6 bases and J 4 bases, leaving 18 bases between the germline ends. Germline V gives CDR1 LNHDA, CDR2 SQIVND (reference sequence). The CDR3 protein is CASSMTGGLVTGELFF. The CDR3 DNA follows: TGTGCCAGTAGCATGACCGGGGGTCTAGTCACCGGGGAGCTGTTTTTT.

This chain connects TRBV27 to TRBJ2-1; TRBD2 agrees at 12 bases. Per the germline V gene, CDR1 is MNHEY and CDR2 is SMNVEV (reference sequence). The CDR3 has 16 amino acids. The ends lost 5 bases at V and 10 bases at J; junction bases unmatched: 12. The CDR3 DNA is TGTGCCAGCAGTCCCGCGGGACTAGCGGGTGGGGGGGAGCAGTTCTTC. It codes for CASSPAGLAGGGEQFF.

This clone was seen more than once but under ten times. The V gene is TRBV9, the J gene TRBJ2-3, with 10 positions matching TRBD1. The CDR3 sequence is 14 residues long. CDR1 SGDLS and CDR2 YYNGEE come from the germline V gene. V lost 4 bases to trimming and J lost 5 bases; unmatched junction nucleotides: 4. The CDR3 DNA reads as TGTGCCAGCAGCCGACAGGGGGCGAAAGATACGCAGTATTTT. Translated: CASSRQGAKDTQYF.

This chain joins TRBV5-6 and TRBJ2-5; weak D call: TRBD2 (7 bases). This CDR3 is 14 amino acids long. The germline CDR1 and CDR2 sequences are SGHDT and YYEEEE. Trimming shortened V by 0 bases and J by 5 bases, and 11 bases separated the two germline ends. DNA for the CDR3: TGTGCCAGCAGCTTGGCGGGGGGCCGGGAGACCCAGTACTTC. Encoded protein: CASSLAGGRETQYF.

This clone was seen a few times. V gene TRBV5-6 combines with J gene TRBJ2-3; 14 nucleotides agree with TRBD2. Germline values: CDR1 SGHDT, CDR2 YYEEEE. The J segment lost 2 bases and the V segment lost 4 bases, leaving 3 bases of the junction unmatched. CDR3 length equals 16 residues. CDR3 sequence (DNA): TGTGCCAGCAGCCTGGGACTAGCGGGGGACACAGATACGCAGTATTTT. This codes for CASSLGLAGDTDTQYF.

The chain couples TRBV19 to TRBJ2-1; a possible D gene is TRBD2 (6 bases). V was cut by 0 bases and J by 12 bases, with 15 bases left in between. The germline CDR1 and CDR2 sequences are LNHDA and SQIVND (reference sequence). The CDR3 sequence is 14 residues long. CDR3 in DNA: TGTGCCAGTAGTATAGACAGTCGGGGGTTAGGGCAGTTCTTC. Translated: CASSIDSRGLGQFF. Complete variable domain (other parts from reference TRBV19 and TRBJ2-1): DGGITQSPKYLFRKEGQNVTLSCEQNLNHDAMYWYRQDPGQGLRLIYYSQIVNDFQKGDIAEGYSVSREKKESFPLTVTSAQKNPTAFYLCASSIDSRGLGQFFGPGTRLTVL.

V usage is TRBV7-2 and J usage is TRBJ2-7; 9 bases are shared with TRBD1. V shed 3 bases and J 9 bases; nucleotides not matched to a gene: 6. This CDR3 is 13 amino acids long. From germline, CDR1 is SGHTA and CDR2 FQGNSA. In DNA, the CDR3 is TGTGCCAGCAGCTTTCAGGACAGGGGCTGGCAGTACTTC. Encoded protein: CASSFQDRGWQYF.

The V and J genes are TRBV7-3 and TRBJ2-5, with D possibly matching TRBD2 (6 bases). Germline V lookup: CDR1 SGHTA, CDR2 FQGTGA. Between the trimmed V and J ends, which lost 4 bases and 5 bases, there was a span of 23 bases. The CDR3 runs to 17 residues. CDR3 nucleotides: TGTGCCAGCAGCTCCTACGGACCCGGGGCGGGGCGTGAGACCCAGTACTTC. This encodes CASSSYGPGAGRETQYF.

The chain uses TRBV25-1 and TRBJ1-2; 8 bases are a match to TRBD1. Trimming removed 6 bases from V and 10 bases from J; junction bases left unmatched: 7. Germline lookup yields CDR1 MGHDK and CDR2 SYGVNS. This CDR3 comprises 12 residues. In nucleotides, the CDR3 is TGTGCCAGCAGACAGGGGGGAACTGACTACACCTTC. Its translation: CASRQGGTDYTF.

This clone was recorded a few times. The chain carries TRBV2 and TRBJ2-5; no clear D. The CDR3 is 11 amino acids. Trimming took off 7 bases at V and 3 bases at J, with 6 bases between the two ends. CDR1 and CDR2 from the germline V gene are SNHLY and FYNNEI. The CDR3 DNA is TGTGCCAGCACCCAAAAAGAGACCCAGTACTTC. Translation gives CASTQKETQYF.

In this sample, this clone turned up once. The junction departs from germline at one end; a sequencing error may be responsible. The genes are TRBV3-1 (or the pseudogene TRBV3-2) and TRBJ2-6; weak D call: TRBD1 (7 bases). This CDR3 comprises 17 residues. From germline, CDR1 is LGHDT and CDR2 YNNKEL (reference sequence). The CDR3 bases are TGTGCCAGCAGCCAAGCACGGGGGATAACAGGGGTCAACGTCCTGACTTTC. It yields the protein CASSQARGITGVNVLTF.

This clone came up once. V gene TRBV7-8 combines with J gene TRBJ2-5, with D possibly being TRBD2 (6 bases). This CDR3 comprises 16 residues. The germline V gene encodes CDR1 SGHVS and CDR2 FQNEAQ. V lost 3 bases and J 4 bases, leaving 18 bases between the germline ends. The CDR3 coding sequence is TGTGCCAGCAGCTTCGGGAGCGCGGGACCTCGAGAGACCCAGTACTTC. It encodes CASSFGSAGPRETQYF.

This sequence joins TRBV7-2 and TRBJ2-2; the D gene is possibly TRBD1 (6 bases). V lost 3 bases to trimming and J lost 4 bases, with 21 bases between them. There are 18 residues in the CDR3. Germline-derived CDR1 and CDR2 are SGHTA and FQGNSA. The CDR3 loop is CASSFIRDNRVRTGELFF. The CDR3 DNA sequence: TGTGCCAGCAGCTTTATCCGGGACAACCGAGTTCGCACCGGGGAGCTGTTTTTT.

The chain couples TRBV28 to TRBJ1-5; 8 bases are a match to TRBD1. The ends lost 7 bases at V and 5 bases at J; junction bases unmatched: 4. This CDR3 is built from 13 residues. CDR1 and CDR2 from the germline V gene are MDHEN and SYDVKM. The CDR3 here is CASKTGVYQPQHF. In DNA form, the CDR3 reads TGTGCCAGCAAGACAGGGGTCTATCAGCCCCAGCATTTT.

The chain uses TRBV11-3 and TRBJ2-6, with 9 bases that match TRBD1. The germline V gene encodes CDR1 SGHNT and CDR2 YENEEA. The CDR3 has 17 amino acids. Trimming at V came to 4 bases and at J to 0 bases, leaving 4 bases not matched to a gene. Here the CDR3 DNA reads TGTGCCAGCAGCTACGGGACAGGGAGCTCTGGGGCCAACGTCCTGACTTTC. Protein product: CASSYGTGSSGANVLTF.

In the case of this clone: Other DNA sequences in this sample translate to the same CDR3. V is TRBV7-9 and J is TRBJ1-2; D is undetermined. The V gene lost 1 base and the J gene lost 3 bases, with 9 bases spanning the gap. This CDR3 region has 14 residues. Germline CDR1 reads SEHNR; CDR2 reads FQNEAQ (reference sequence). CDR3 amino acids: CASSLGAGYYGYTF. The CDR3 DNA reads TGTGCCAGCAGCTTAGGGGCAGGATACTATGGCTACACCTTC.

V and J are TRBV25-1 and TRBJ1-6; 8 bases align to TRBD1. The V segment lost 6 bases and the J segment 4 bases; nucleotides outside the gene matches: 5. The CDR3 spans 15 residues. Germline assignment: CDR1 MGHDK and CDR2 SYGVNS. This CDR3 reads CASRQDRAYNSPLHF. DNA of the CDR3: TGTGCCAGCAGGCAGGACAGGGCATATAATTCACCCCTCCACTTT.

The CDR3 DNA follows: TGTGCCACCAAAAAGGGGACAGCACGATCCTACGAGCAGTACTTC. Amino acids: CATKKGTARSYEQYF. The gene calls are TRBV6-5 and TRBJ2-7; 7 bases align to TRBD1. This CDR3 is built from 15 residues. The trim removed 10 bases at V and 1 base at J, leaving 13 bases unmatched. CDR1 and CDR2 from the germline V gene are MNHEY and SVGAGI.

The chain employs TRBV25-1 and TRBJ2-2; TRBD1 matches at 10 bases. The CDR3 is 16 residues long. Germline CDR1 is MGHDK and CDR2 is SYGVNS. Losses at the gene ends were 7 bases for V and 4 bases for J; bases not matched to a gene: 9. The CDR3 region is CASNGADRGLTGELFF. CDR3 in DNA: TGTGCCAGCAACGGTGCAGACAGGGGGCTCACCGGGGAGCTGTTTTTT.

The chain is built from TRBV19 and TRBJ2-5; the match to TRBD1 covers 9 bases. CDR3 size: 17 residues. Germline CDR1 and CDR2: LNHDA and SQIVND (reference sequence). V shed 6 bases and J 2 bases; nucleotides not matched to a gene: 13. The CDR3 DNA follows: TGTGCCAGTAGCACGCCTACACAGGGGGCTCATCAAGAGACCCAGTACTTC. Encoded protein: CASSTPTQGAHQETQYF.

This clone was counted between two and nine times. V is TRBV7-2 and J is TRBJ1-1; no firm D call. This CDR3 spans 16 amino acids. Germline V gives CDR1 SGHTA, CDR2 FQGNSA. The ends were cut back, 5 bases at V and 4 bases at J, with 20 bases in the middle. This CDR3 is CASSHGGSSTRTEAFF. DNA of the CDR3: TGTGCCAGCAGCCACGGCGGTAGCTCTACCCGCACTGAAGCTTTCTTT.

V is TRBV30 and J is TRBJ1-3; TRBD1 matches 8 bases. With V trimmed by 5 bases and J by 0 bases, 6 bases remained unmatched. This CDR3 spans 15 amino acids. CDR1 and CDR2 (germline): GTSNPN, SVGIG (reference sequence). CDR3 residues: CAWGDRLDSGNTIYF. The CDR3 DNA reads TGTGCCTGGGGGGACAGGCTCGACTCTGGAAACACCATATATTTT.

J is TRBJ2-1 and V is TRBV7-3, with 11 positions matching TRBD1. V was pared by 5 bases and J by 10 bases, with 7 bases of the junction left unmatched. The CDR3 covers 14 residues. Germline-derived CDR1 and CDR2 are SGHTA and FQGTGA. The CDR3 region is CASSKRTGGMEQFF. Here the CDR3 DNA reads TGTGCCAGCAGCAAAAGGACAGGGGGCATGGAGCAGTTCTTC.